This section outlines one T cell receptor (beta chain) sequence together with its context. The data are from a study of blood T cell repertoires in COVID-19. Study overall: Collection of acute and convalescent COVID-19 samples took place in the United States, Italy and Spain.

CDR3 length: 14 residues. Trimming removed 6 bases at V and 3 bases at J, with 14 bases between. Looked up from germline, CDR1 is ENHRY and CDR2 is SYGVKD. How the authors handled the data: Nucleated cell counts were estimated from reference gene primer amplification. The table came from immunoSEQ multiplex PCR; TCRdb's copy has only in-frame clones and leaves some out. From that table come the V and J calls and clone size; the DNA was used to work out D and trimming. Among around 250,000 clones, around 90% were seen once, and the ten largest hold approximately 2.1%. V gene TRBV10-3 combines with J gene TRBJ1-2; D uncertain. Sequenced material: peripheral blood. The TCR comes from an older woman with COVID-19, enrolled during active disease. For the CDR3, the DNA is TGTGCCATCAGCGAGCGAGGTAGTTACTATGGCTACACCTTC. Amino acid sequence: CAISERGSYYGYTF.